The 29 T cell receptor beta chains given below trace back to one sample, sequenced in a study of blood T cell repertoires in COVID-19. Only in-frame clones appear in the TCRdb table, and some are missing; sequencing was by immunoSEQ multiplex PCR. This table has about 230,000 clones, 80% to 85% appearing once. The source material was peripheral blood. These receptors came from a man aged 45-65 years with active or convalescent COVID-19.

The chain carries TRBV14 and TRBJ1-2, with TRBD1 as a possible D gene (5 bases). CDR3 length: 14 residues. V dropped 1 base and J dropped 6 bases, with 12 bases sitting between them. Germline V gene data show CDR1 as SGHDN and CDR2 as FVKESK. The CDR3 reads CASSQVPRVDGYTF. CDR3 DNA sequence: TGTGCCAGCAGCCAAGTTCCCAGGGTGGATGGCTACACCTTC.

The rearrangement links TRBV13 to TRBJ2-3; 13 bases line up with TRBD2. The length of the CDR3 is 17 residues. CDR1 and CDR2 (germline): PRHDT, FYEKMQ (reference sequence). Trimming removed 5 bases from V and 4 bases from J; junction bases left unmatched: 9. The CDR3, as DNA: TGTGCCAGCAGCGAGGTTGGACTAGCGGGGGATGCAGATACGCAGTATTTT. Protein sequence: CASSEVGLAGDADTQYF.

V usage is TRBV10-2 and J usage is TRBJ1-1; the D is unclear. The CDR3 loop spans 12 amino acids. Germline V gives CDR1 WSHSY, CDR2 SAAADI. V lost 4 bases and J lost 3, with 6 bases in between. The CDR3 nucleotides read TGCGCCAGCAGTGTTACGGACACTGAAGCTTTCTTT. Protein sequence: CASSVTDTEAFF.

The rearrangement links TRBV6-2 or TRBV6-3 to TRBJ2-2, with TRBD2 matching over 8 bases. CDR1 is MNHEY, CDR2 SVGEGT, per germline. This CDR3 region has 14 residues. J lost 5 bases, V lost 2 bases, and 1 base had no gene match. The CDR3 bases are TGTGCCAGCAGTTACGGGACTAGGACCGGGGAGCTGTTTTTT. Its translation: CASSYGTRTGELFF.

This clone was counted once. This rearrangement joins TRBV7-6 to TRBJ2-7, with TRBD2 identical over 8 bases. The CDR3 length is 15 residues. Germline V gives CDR1 SGHVS, CDR2 FNYEAQ. Unmatched junction bases numbered 11, after V lost 5 bases and J lost 5 bases. CDR3 nucleotide sequence: TGTGCCAGCAGCCCTCTGGGACTAGGATCCAACGAGCAGTACTTC. This codes for CASSPLGLGSNEQYF.

V usage is TRBV4-2 and J usage is TRBJ2-1; the D gene is possibly TRBD2 (6 bases). Trimming took off 0 bases at V and 5 bases at J, with 14 bases between the two ends. The CDR3 is made up of 16 amino acids. Per germline, CDR1 LGHNA and CDR2 YNFKEQ. CDR3 sequence reads: CASSQDMASAHNEQFF. Written as DNA, the CDR3 is TGTGCCAGCAGCCAAGACATGGCTAGCGCCCACAATGAGCAGTTCTTC.

The V and J genes are TRBV6-2 or TRBV6-3 and TRBJ2-5, with TRBD2 as a possible D gene (6 bases). Trimming shortened V by 2 bases and J by 6 bases, and 13 bases separated the two germline ends. The germline CDR1 and CDR2 sequences are MNHEY and SVGEGT. The CDR3 loop spans 14 amino acids. CDR3 protein: CASSYTGVVKTQYF. DNA for the CDR3: TGTGCCAGCAGTTACACGGGGGTCGTAAAGACCCAGTACTTC.

The rearrangement links TRBV5-4 to TRBJ2-2; D is perhaps TRBD1 (6 bases). CDR3 length: 14 amino acids. V lost 3 bases and J lost 2, with 8 bases in between. CDR1 and CDR2 from the germline V gene are SGHNT and YYREEE (reference sequence). Here the CDR3 reads CASSSGVNTGELFF. The CDR3 DNA is TGTGCCAGCAGCTCAGGGGTTAACACCGGGGAGCTGTTTTTT.

This chain joins TRBV5-1 and TRBJ1-1; TRBD1 might be the D (5 bases). CDR1 is SGHRS, CDR2 YFSETQ, per germline. Deletions cut 4 bases from V and 4 bases from J, with 23 bases between. The CDR3 is made up of 17 amino acids. CDR3 in amino acids: CASSPWGGRVGSTEAFF. CDR3 coding DNA: TGCGCCAGCAGCCCGTGGGGTGGCAGGGTAGGTTCCACTGAAGCTTTCTTT.

This chain uses TRBV7-8 with TRBJ2-3; tentative D call: TRBD2 (6 bases). Per germline, CDR1 SGHVS and CDR2 FQNEAQ. The CDR3 consists of 18 residues. The V end was cut by 6 bases, the J end by 0 bases, with 22 bases between. The CDR3 loop reads CASSPGTSRWFSTDTQYF. CDR3 sequence (DNA): TGTGCCAGCAGTCCCGGGACTTCGAGGTGGTTTAGCACAGATACGCAGTATTTT. Based on the CDR3 plus reference TRBV7-8 and TRBJ2-3, the full variable domain is GAGVSQSPRYKVAKRGQDVALRCDPISGHVSLFWYQQALGQGPEFLTYFQNEAQLDKSGLPSDRFFAERPEGSVSTLKIQRTQQEDSAVYLCASSPGTSRWFSTDTQYFGPGTRLTVL.

This chain joins TRBV5-1 and TRBJ2-2; 7 bases align to TRBD2. The germline V gene encodes CDR1 SGHRS and CDR2 YFSETQ. Losses at the gene ends were 4 bases for V and 0 bases for J; bases not matched to a gene: 12. This CDR3 region has 18 residues. The CDR3 nucleotides are TGCGCCAGCAGCCAACGTATGGGAGCGGGGACGAACACCGGGGAGCTGTTTTTT. Translation: CASSQRMGAGTNTGELFF.

On this clone: Germline is not matched at one junction end, which may reflect a read error. V gene TRBV6-6 combines with J gene TRBJ2-1; D may be TRBD1 (7 bases). The CDR3 extends over 14 amino acids. In germline, CDR1 is MNHNY, CDR2 SVGAGI (reference sequence). The CDR3 DNA reads TGTGCCAGCAGTCCCGCGGCGGGGAACAAACAGGGGATCTTC. Translated, it gives CASSPAAGNKQGIF.

The rearrangement joins TRBV7-2 to TRBJ1-2; D gene unclear. V lost 5 bases to trimming and J lost 4 bases, with 17 bases between them. Germline-derived CDR1 and CDR2 are SGHTA and FQGNSA. This CDR3 is 15 amino acids long. This CDR3 is CASSVQSGARYGYTF. CDR3 DNA sequence: TGTGCCAGCAGCGTACAGAGTGGTGCCCGCTATGGCTACACCTTC. Drawing the rest from reference TRBV7-2 and TRBJ1-2, the complete variable domain is GAGVSQSPSNKVTEKGKDVELRCDPISGHTALYWYRQSLGQGLEFLIYFQGNSAPDKSGLPSDRFSAERTGGSVSTLTIQRTQQEDSAVYLCASSVQSGARYGYTFGSGTRLTVV.

The chain has TRBV6-2 or TRBV6-3 and TRBJ1-1, with D possibly matching TRBD1 (5 bases). V was trimmed by 2 bases and J by 7 bases, leaving 8 bases between them. Germline CDR1 and CDR2: MNHEY and SVGEGT. CDR3 length: 12 residues. The CDR3, as DNA: TGTGCCAGCAGTTACATGCAGGGTGAAGCTTTCTTT. The encoded protein is CASSYMQGEAFF.

The chain employs TRBV5-6 and TRBJ1-6, with D perhaps TRBD1 (6 bases). V shed 4 bases and J shed 2 bases, with 10 bases lying between them. The CDR3 contains 15 residues. The germline gives CDR1 SGHDT, CDR2 YYEEEE. The CDR3 DNA reads TGTGCCAGCAGCGGCAGGGGACCCTATAATTCACCCCTCCACTTT. Translated, it gives CASSGRGPYNSPLHF.

The gene calls are TRBV7-9 and TRBJ1-2; D perhaps matches TRBD1 (6 bases). The length of the CDR3 is 18 residues. In germline, CDR1 is SEHNR, CDR2 FQNEAQ (reference sequence). V was clipped by 3 bases and J by 4 bases, with 24 bases between them. This CDR3 reads CASSFGGGRSLWFYGYTF. As DNA, the CDR3 is TGTGCCAGCAGCTTTGGTGGGGGCAGATCCCTGTGGTTCTATGGCTACACCTTC.

The chain joins TRBV5-1 to TRBJ1-6, with 8 positions matching TRBD1. CDR3 length equals 12 residues. Losses at the gene ends were 4 bases for V and 14 bases for J; bases not matched to a gene: 5. Germline loops: CDR1 SGHRS, CDR2 YFSETQ. DNA of the CDR3: TGCGCCAGCAGCGATCCAGGGGGCACCCTCCACTTT. It is translated as CASSDPGGTLHF.

The gene calls are TRBV6-1 and TRBJ2-7; 13 bases fit TRBD2. The germline V gene encodes CDR1 MNHNS and CDR2 SASEGT. After removal of 1 base from V and 4 bases from J, the junction contained 1 base not matched to a gene. The CDR3 is 15 residues long. The CDR3 here is CASSEETSGGYEQYF. CDR3 bases: TGTGCCAGCAGTGAAGAGACTAGCGGGGGGTACGAGCAGTACTTC.

The genes are TRBV28 and TRBJ1-5, with 9 bases aligning to TRBD1. The germline gives CDR1 MDHEN, CDR2 SYDVKM. V lost 4 bases to trimming and J lost 1 base; unmatched junction nucleotides: 8. CDR3 length equals 17 residues. CDR3 sequence reads: CASSYHRGQASNQPQHF. CDR3 nucleotide sequence: TGTGCCAGCAGTTACCACAGGGGGCAGGCGAGCAATCAGCCCCAGCATTTT.

The V gene is TRBV19, the J gene TRBJ2-1, with 7 bases matching TRBD2. The V and J ends lost 4 bases and 3 bases, in that order; junction bases with no gene match: 6. The CDR3 loop spans 15 amino acids. Germline V gene data show CDR1 as LNHDA and CDR2 as SQIVND (reference sequence). The chain's CDR3 is CASSKSGTGYNEQFF. In nucleotides, the CDR3 is TGTGCCAGTAGTAAAAGCGGGACCGGCTACAATGAGCAGTTCTTC.

The CDR3 DNA sequence: TGTGCCAGCAGTGTTTTAGCGGACTACGAGCAGTACTTC. This translates into CASSVLADYEQYF. The chain combines TRBV2 with TRBJ2-7; D is possibly TRBD2 (6 bases). The CDR3 spans 13 residues. Trimming stripped 4 bases from V and 3 bases from J, with 10 bases between. Germline V CDR1 and CDR2: SNHLY, FYNNEI.

This chain connects TRBV18 to TRBJ2-3; D may be TRBD1 (6 bases). Trimming pared 4 bases from V and 1 base from J, leaving 15 bases between. CDR1 KGHSH and CDR2 LQKENI come from the germline V gene. This CDR3 is 16 amino acids long. The CDR3 region has the DNA TGTGCCAGCTCACAGCTCCCGAGACAGGGCACAGATACGCAGTATTTT. Encoded protein: CASSQLPRQGTDTQYF.

This chain uses TRBV5-1 with TRBJ2-2; possible D gene TRBD1, 5 bases. Trimming took 1 base from V and 2 from J, leaving 12 bases between them. The germline gives CDR1 SGHRS, CDR2 YFSETQ. This CDR3 is built from 16 residues. The CDR3 spells CASSLFGADNTGELFF. In nucleotides, the CDR3 is TGCGCCAGCAGCTTGTTTGGGGCAGACAACACCGGGGAGCTGTTTTTT. Variable domain in full (rest from reference TRBV5-1 and TRBJ2-2): KAGVTQTPRYLIKTRGQQVTLSCSPISGHRSVSWYQQTPGQGLQFLFEYFSETQRNKGNFPGRFSGRQFSNSRSEMNVSTLELGDSALYLCASSLFGADNTGELFFGEGSRLTVL.

V usage is TRBV12-3 or TRBV12-4 and J usage is TRBJ1-1; D gene ambiguous. V dropped 3 bases and J dropped 5 bases, with 10 bases sitting between them. The CDR3 has 13 amino acids. CDR3 in amino acids: CASSFRTGTEAFF. CDR3 in DNA: TGTGCCAGCAGTTTCCGAACCGGGACTGAAGCTTTCTTT.

The rearrangement uses TRBV4-2 and TRBJ1-5, with a weak D call TRBD1 (5 bases). Trimming left V 0 bases short and J 5 bases short, with 11 bases between. The V gene's germline CDR1 is LGHNA and CDR2 YNFKEQ. This CDR3 has 15 amino acids. The CDR3 loop reads CASSQEGAIDQPQHF. The CDR3 DNA reads TGTGCCAGCAGCCAAGAAGGGGCAATCGATCAGCCCCAGCATTTT.

Comment on this clone: Other DNA sequences from this sample encode an identical CDR3 as well. The V call is TRBV5-1, the J call TRBJ2-1, with TRBD2 identical over 7 bases. CDR1 and CDR2 (germline): SGHRS, YFSETQ. Losses at the gene ends were 1 base for V and 0 bases for J; bases not matched to a gene: 1. The CDR3 is 15 amino acids. The CDR3 region has the DNA TGCGCCAGCAGCTTGTCGGGGGGCTCCTACAATGAGCAGTTCTTC. Its translation: CASSLSGGSYNEQFF.

The genes are TRBV5-6 and TRBJ2-7, with 8 bases that match TRBD2. The germline V gene encodes CDR1 SGHDT and CDR2 YYEEEE. With 3 bases clipped from V and 1 base from J, the junction kept 12 bases outside the gene matches. This CDR3 spans 17 amino acids. The CDR3 protein is CASSSFRGGTLSYEQYF. In DNA, the CDR3 is TGTGCCAGCAGCTCCTTCCGCGGGGGGACCCTATCCTACGAGCAGTACTTC.

This sequence joins TRBV6-5 and TRBJ2-1; 10 bases agree with TRBD1. Trimming took 5 bases from V and 8 from J; bases not matched to a gene: 3. From germline, CDR1 is MNHEY and CDR2 SVGAGI. CDR3 length equals 13 residues. CDR3 sequence: CASSQTGGYEQFF. CDR3 nucleotides: TGTGCCAGCAGTCAGACAGGGGGCTATGAGCAGTTCTTC.

The rearrangement uses TRBV3-1 (or the pseudogene TRBV3-2) and TRBJ2-1, with D tentatively TRBD2 (5 bases). The CDR3 runs to 16 residues. The germline V gene encodes CDR1 LGHDT and CDR2 YNNKEL (reference sequence). Trimming took off 3 bases at V and 4 bases at J, with 16 bases between the two ends. The DNA for the CDR3 is TGTGCCAGCAGCCACCCCGGACTCAAGACTTACAATGAGCAGTTCTTC. It specifies CASSHPGLKTYNEQFF.